This paragraph covers one T cell receptor beta chain sequence. Original data processing: Amplification with reference gene primers provided the estimates of nucleated cell counts. Using immunoSEQ multiplex PCR, the repertoire was profiled, and TCRdb retains in-frame clones only, with some absent. Clonal size and the V and J genes are those of that table, whereas D and trimming came from the DNA. The sample yields 150,000 to 200,000 clones, roughly 84% seen once. The data are from a study of blood T cell repertoires in COVID-19. Across the study: Acute and convalescent COVID-19 specimens originated in the United States, Italy and Spain.

V lost 1 base to trimming and J lost 5 bases, with 3 bases between them. This CDR3 contains 11 residues. Per germline, CDR1 DFQATT and CDR2 SNEGSKA (reference sequence). The sequenced material came from peripheral blood. This receptor was obtained from a human donor in a cohort sampled during active COVID-19. The chain has TRBV20-1 and TRBJ2-1; D call uncertain. The CDR3 DNA follows: TGCAGTGCTAGAGGTAACAATGAGCAGTTCTTC. This sequence encodes CSARGNNEQFF.